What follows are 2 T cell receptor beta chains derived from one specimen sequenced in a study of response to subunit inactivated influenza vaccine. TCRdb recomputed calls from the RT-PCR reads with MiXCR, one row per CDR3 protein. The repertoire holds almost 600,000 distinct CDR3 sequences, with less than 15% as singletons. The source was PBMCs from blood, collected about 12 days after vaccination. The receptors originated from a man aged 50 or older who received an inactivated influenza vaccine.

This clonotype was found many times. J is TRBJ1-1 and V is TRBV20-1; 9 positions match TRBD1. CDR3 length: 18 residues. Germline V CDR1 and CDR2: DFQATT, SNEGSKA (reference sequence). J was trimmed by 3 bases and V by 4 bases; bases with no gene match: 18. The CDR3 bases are TGCAGTGCTATGGCTAACCCGGGACAGGGACTCTCCTACACTGAAGCTTTCTTT. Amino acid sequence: CSAMANPGQGLSYTEAFF.

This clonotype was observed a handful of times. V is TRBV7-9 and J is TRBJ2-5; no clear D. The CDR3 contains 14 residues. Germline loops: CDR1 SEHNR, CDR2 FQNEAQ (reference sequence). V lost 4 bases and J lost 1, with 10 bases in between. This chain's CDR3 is CASSSSHPQETQYF. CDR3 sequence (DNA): TGTGCCAGCAGCTCGTCGCACCCCCAAGAGACCCAGTACTTC.